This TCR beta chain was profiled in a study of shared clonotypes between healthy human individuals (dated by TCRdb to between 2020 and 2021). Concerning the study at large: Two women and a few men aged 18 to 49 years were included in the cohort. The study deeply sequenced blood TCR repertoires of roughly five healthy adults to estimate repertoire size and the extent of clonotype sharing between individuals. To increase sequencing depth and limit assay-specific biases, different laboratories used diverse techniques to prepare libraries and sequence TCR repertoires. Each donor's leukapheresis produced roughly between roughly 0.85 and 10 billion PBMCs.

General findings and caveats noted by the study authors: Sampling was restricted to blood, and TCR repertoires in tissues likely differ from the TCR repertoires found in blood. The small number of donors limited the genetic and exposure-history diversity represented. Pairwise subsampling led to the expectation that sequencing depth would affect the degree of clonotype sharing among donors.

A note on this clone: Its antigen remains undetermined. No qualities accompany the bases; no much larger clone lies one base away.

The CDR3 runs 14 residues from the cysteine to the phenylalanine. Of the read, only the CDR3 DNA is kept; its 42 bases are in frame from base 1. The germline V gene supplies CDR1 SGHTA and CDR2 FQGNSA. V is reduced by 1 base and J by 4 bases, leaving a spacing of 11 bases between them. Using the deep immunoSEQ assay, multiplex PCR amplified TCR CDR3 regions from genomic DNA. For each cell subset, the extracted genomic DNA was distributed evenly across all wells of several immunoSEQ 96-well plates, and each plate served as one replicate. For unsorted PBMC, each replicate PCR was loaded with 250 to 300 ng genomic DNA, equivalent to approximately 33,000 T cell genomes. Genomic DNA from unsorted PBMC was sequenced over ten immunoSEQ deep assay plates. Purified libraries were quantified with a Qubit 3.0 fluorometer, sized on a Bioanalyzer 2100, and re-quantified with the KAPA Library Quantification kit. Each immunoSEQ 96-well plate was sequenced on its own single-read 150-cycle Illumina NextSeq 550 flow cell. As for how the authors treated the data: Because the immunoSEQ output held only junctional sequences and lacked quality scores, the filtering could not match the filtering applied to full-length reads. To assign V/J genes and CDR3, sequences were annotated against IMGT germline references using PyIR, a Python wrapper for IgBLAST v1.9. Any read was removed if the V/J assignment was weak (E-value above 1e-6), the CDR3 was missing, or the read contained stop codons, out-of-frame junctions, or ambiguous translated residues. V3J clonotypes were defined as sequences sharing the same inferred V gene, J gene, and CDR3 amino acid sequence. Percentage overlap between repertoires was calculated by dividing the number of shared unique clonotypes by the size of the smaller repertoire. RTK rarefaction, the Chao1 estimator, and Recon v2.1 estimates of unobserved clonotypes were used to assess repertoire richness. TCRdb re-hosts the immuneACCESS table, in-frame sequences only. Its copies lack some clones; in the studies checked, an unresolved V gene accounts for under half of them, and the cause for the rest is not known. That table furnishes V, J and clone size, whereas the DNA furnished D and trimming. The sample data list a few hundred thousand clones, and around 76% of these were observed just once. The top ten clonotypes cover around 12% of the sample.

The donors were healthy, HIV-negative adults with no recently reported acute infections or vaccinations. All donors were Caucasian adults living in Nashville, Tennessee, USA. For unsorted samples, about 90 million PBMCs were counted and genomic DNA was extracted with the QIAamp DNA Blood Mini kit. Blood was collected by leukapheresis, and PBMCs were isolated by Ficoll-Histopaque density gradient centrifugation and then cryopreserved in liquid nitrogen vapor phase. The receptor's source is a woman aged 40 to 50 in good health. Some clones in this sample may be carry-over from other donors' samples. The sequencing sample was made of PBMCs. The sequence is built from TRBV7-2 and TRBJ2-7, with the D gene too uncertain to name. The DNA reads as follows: TGTGCCAGCAGCTTAGGGGGAATTTTGTACGAGCAGTACTTC. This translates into CASSLGGILYEQYF. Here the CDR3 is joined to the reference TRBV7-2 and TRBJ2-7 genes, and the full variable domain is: GAGVSQSPSNKVTEKGKDVELRCDPISGHTALYWYRQSLGQGLEFLIYFQGNSAPDKSGLPSDRFSAERTGGSVSTLTIQRTQQEDSAVYLCASSLGGILYEQYFGPGTRLTVT.